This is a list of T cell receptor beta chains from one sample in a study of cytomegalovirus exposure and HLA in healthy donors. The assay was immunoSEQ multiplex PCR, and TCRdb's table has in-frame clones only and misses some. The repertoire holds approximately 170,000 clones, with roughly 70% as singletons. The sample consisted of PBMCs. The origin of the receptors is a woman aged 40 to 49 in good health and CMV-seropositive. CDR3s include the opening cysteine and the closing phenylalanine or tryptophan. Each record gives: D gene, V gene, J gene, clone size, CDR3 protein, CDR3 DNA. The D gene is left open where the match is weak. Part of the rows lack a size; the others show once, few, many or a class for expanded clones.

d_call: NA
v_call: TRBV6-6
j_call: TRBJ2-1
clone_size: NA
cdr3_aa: CASIPGSSYNEQFF
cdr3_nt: TGTGCCAGCATACCGGGAAGCTCCTACAATGAGCAGTTCTTC

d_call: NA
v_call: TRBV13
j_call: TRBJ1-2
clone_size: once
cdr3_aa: CASSRQFYGYPF
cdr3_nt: TGTGCCAGCAGCCGACAGTTCTATGGCTACCCCTTC

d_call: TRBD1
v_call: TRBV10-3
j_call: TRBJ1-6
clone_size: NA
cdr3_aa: CAITGQGGSPLHF
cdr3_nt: TGTGCCATCACTGGACAGGGCGGATCACCCCTCCACTTT

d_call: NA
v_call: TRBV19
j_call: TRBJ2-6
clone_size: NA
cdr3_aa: CASSIGGSGANVLTF
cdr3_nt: TGTGCCAGTAGTATTGGGGGGTCCGGGGCCAACGTCCTGACTTTC

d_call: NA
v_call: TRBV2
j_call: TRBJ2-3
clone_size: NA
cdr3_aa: CASRGRPTDTQYF
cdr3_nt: TGTGCCAGCAGGGGCAGACCCACAGATACGCAGTATTTT

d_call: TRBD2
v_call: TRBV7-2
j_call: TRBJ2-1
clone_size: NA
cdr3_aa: CASSPGSGAIYIYNEQFF
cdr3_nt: TGTGCCAGCAGCCCTGGTAGCGGGGCCATTTACATCTACAATGAGCAGTTCTTC

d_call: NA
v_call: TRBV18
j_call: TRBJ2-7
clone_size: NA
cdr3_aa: CASSPHSYEQYF
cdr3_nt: TGTGCCAGCTCTCCCCATTCCTACGAGCAGTACTTC

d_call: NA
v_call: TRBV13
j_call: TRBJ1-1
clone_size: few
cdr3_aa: CASSLGAREAFF
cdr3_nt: TGTGCCAGCAGCTTAGGCGCACGGGAAGCTTTCTTT

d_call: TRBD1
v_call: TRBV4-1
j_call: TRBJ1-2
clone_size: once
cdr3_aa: CASSQDLTGDYGYTF
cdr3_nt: TGCGCCAGCAGCCAAGATCTGACAGGGGATTATGGCTACACCTTC

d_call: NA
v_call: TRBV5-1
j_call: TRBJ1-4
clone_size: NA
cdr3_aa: CASSLARTNEKLFF
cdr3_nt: TGCGCCAGCAGCTTGGCCAGGACAAATGAAAAACTGTTTTTT

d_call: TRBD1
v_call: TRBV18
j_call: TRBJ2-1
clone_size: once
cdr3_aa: CASTAGTGTYNEQFF
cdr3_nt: TGTGCCAGCACTGCCGGGACAGGGACCTACAATGAGCAGTTCTTC

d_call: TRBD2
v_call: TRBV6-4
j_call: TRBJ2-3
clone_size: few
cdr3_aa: CASSDSSGTSGWDTQYF
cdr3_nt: TGTGCCAGCAGTGACTCCAGCGGGACTAGCGGTTGGGATACGCAGTATTTT

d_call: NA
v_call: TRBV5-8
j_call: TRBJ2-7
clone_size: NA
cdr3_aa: CASSHYQGYEQYF
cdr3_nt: TGTGCCAGCAGCCACTACCAGGGGTACGAGCAGTACTTC

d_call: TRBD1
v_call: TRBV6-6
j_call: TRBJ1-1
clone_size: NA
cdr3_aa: CASSYYRTGGTEAFF
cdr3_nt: TGTGCCAGCAGTTACTATAGGACAGGGGGGACTGAAGCTTTCTTT

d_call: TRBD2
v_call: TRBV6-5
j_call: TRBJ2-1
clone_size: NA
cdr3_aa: CASSYSVAGEHNEQFF
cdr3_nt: TGTGCCAGCAGTTACTCAGTAGCGGGGGAGCACAATGAGCAGTTCTTC

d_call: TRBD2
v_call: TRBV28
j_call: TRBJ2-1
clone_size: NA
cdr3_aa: CASSWGWTSGVYNEQFF
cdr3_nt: TGTGCCAGCAGTTGGGGGTGGACTAGCGGGGTTTACAATGAGCAGTTCTTC

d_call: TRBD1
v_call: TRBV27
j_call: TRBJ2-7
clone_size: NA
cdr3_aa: CASSRRGLASYEQYF
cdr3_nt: TGTGCCAGCAGCCGAAGGGGGCTAGCCTCCTACGAGCAGTACTTC

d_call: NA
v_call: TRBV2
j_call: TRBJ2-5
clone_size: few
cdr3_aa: CASLRQGGETQYF
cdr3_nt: TGTGCCAGCTTACGACAGGGAGGAGAGACCCAGTACTTC

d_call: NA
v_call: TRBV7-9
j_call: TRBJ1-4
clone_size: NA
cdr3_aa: CASSLGDYRGSEKLFF
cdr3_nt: TGTGCCAGCAGCTTAGGAGATTATAGGGGAAGTGAAAAACTGTTTTTT

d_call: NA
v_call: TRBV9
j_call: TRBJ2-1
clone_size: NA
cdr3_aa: CASSTHWSSYNEQFF
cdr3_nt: TGTGCCAGCAGCACCCACTGGAGCTCCTACAATGAGCAGTTCTTC

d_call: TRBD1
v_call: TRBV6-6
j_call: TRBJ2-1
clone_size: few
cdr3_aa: CATARGPTDEQFF
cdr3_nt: TGTGCCACTGCAAGGGGGCCTACGGATGAGCAGTTCTTC

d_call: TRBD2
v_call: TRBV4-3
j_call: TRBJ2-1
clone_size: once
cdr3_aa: CASSQDFGGYSGGSSYNEQFF
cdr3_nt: TGCGCCAGCAGCCAAGACTTCGGGGGCTATAGCGGGGGAAGCTCCTACAATGAGCAGTTCTTC

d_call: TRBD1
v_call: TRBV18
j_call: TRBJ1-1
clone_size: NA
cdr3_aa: CASSLRDRDTEAFF
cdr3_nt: TGTGCCAGCTCACTCCGGGACAGGGATACTGAAGCTTTCTTT

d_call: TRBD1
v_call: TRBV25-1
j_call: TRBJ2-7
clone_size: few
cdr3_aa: CASSGLQQGADEQYF
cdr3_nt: TGTGCCAGCAGTGGATTACAACAGGGGGCGGACGAGCAGTACTTC

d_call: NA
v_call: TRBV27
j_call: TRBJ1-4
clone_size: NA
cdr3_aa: CASRAPNEKLFF
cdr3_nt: TGTGCCAGCCGCGCCCCGAATGAAAAACTGTTTTTT

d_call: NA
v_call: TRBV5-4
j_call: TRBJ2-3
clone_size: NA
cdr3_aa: CASSFPRSTDTQYF
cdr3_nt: TGTGCCAGCAGCTTTCCCAGGAGCACAGATACGCAGTATTTT

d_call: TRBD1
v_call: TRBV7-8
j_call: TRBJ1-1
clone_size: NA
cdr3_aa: CASSVDRGHGNTEAFF
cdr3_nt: TGTGCCAGCAGCGTTGACAGGGGGCATGGGAACACTGAAGCTTTCTTT